Presented here are 28 T cell receptor beta chains from one specimen sequenced in a study of HIV-infected children after antiretroviral therapy interruption. A 3' RACE protocol on RNA, with unique molecular identifiers, produced the TCR library. A single record per CDR3 protein comes from TCRdb applying MiXCR to the 3' RACE reads. Of 70,000 to 90,000 distinct CDR3 sequences in the sample, approximately 6.9% were seen once. The sample's treatment: PENTA 11 planned treatment interruption arm or continuous ART arm. The sample was CD45RA+ CD4+ T cells from PBMCs, pooled from several time points, taken from a donor given antiretroviral therapy, either interrupted or continuous. Subset specified: naive CD4+ CD45RA+ CD45RO- T cells. The receptors derive from a pool of human donors with HIV.

This clonotype was counted many times. The chain joins TRBV6-1 to TRBJ2-1; 10 nucleotides line up with TRBD2. With V trimmed by 10 bases and J by 9 bases, 12 bases remained unmatched. Germline lookup yields CDR1 MNHNS and CDR2 SASEGT. The CDR3 runs to 14 residues. DNA for the CDR3: TGTGCCATCAAGGAAGCGGGAGGGCAGGGTGAGCAGTTCTTC. Translating gives CAIKEAGGQGEQFF.

This clonotype was seen many times. The chain uses TRBV18 and TRBJ2-7; no reliable D call. The CDR3 loop spans 14 amino acids. Germline CDR1 and CDR2: KGHSH and LQKENI. The V end lost 0 bases, the J end lost 1 base, and 7 bases lay between the germline ends. Here the CDR3 reads CASSPPTHSYEQYF. The CDR3 bases are TGTGCCAGCTCACCACCGACACATTCCTACGAGCAGTACTTC.

This clonotype has a handful of counts. The V call is TRBV5-1, the J call TRBJ1-1; D ambiguous. The CDR3 has 14 amino acids. Between the trimmed V and J ends, which lost 2 bases and 8 bases, there was a span of 16 bases. Germline values: CDR1 SGHRS, CDR2 YFSETQ. As DNA, the CDR3 is TGCGCCAGCAGCTTCCCGCGTAACACTGAAGAAGCTTTCTTT. Translation gives CASSFPRNTEEAFF.

This clonotype was recorded at least ten times. The chain combines TRBV11-2 with TRBJ1-1, with 12 bases lining up with TRBD1. This CDR3 spans 18 amino acids. Per the germline V gene, CDR1 is SGHAT and CDR2 is FQNNGV. V lost 3 bases, J lost 4 bases, and 12 bases stayed unmatched. The CDR3 nucleotides are TGTGCCAGCAGCTTTATGTCAGCGGGACAGGGGGCGATCACTGAAGCTTTCTTT. Translation: CASSFMSAGQGAITEAFF.

Many counts were recorded for this clonotype. This chain links TRBV11-2 with TRBJ2-2, with D tentatively TRBD2 (5 bases). Trimming pared 2 bases from V and 5 bases from J, leaving 6 bases between. The CDR3 totals 13 residues. Germline V gene lookup returns CDR1 SGHAT and CDR2 FQNNGV. The CDR3 sequence is CASSLRGTGELFF. CDR3 nucleotide sequence: TGTGCCAGCAGCTTAAGAGGGACCGGGGAGCTGTTTTTT. The full variable domain, in which reference TRBV11-2 and TRBJ2-2 provide the parts outside the CDR3, is EAGVAQSPRYKIIEKRQSVAFWCNPISGHATLYWYQQILGQGPKLLIQFQNNGVVDDSQLPKDRFSAERLKGVDSTLKIQPAKLEDSAVYLCASSLRGTGELFFGEGSRLTVL.

This clonotype was found many times. The rearrangement links TRBV7-9 to TRBJ2-2, with TRBD2 identical over 7 bases. V gave up 0 bases and J gave up 4 bases; unmatched junction bases: 2. Germline lookup yields CDR1 SEHNR and CDR2 FQNEAQ (reference sequence). The CDR3 totals 15 residues. In DNA form, the CDR3 reads TGTGCCAGCAGCTTAGCCGGGACTACCACCGGGGAGCTGTTTTTT. This translates into CASSLAGTTTGELFF.

This clonotype came up many times. This rearrangement joins TRBV11-3 to TRBJ2-7, with 9 bases fitting TRBD1. Germline loops: CDR1 SGHNT, CDR2 YENEEA. The CDR3 length is 17 residues. Trimming at V came to 0 bases and at J to 6 bases, leaving 12 bases not matched to a gene. The CDR3 here is CASSLDSFPGQGGEQYF. CDR3 DNA sequence: TGTGCCAGCAGCTTAGATTCCTTTCCGGGACAGGGAGGCGAGCAGTACTTC.

V gene TRBV2 combines with J gene TRBJ2-1, with 13 bases that match TRBD2. Germline values: CDR1 SNHLY, CDR2 FYNNEI. The CDR3 has 16 amino acids. The J segment lost 2 bases and the V segment lost 6 bases, leaving 4 bases of the junction unmatched. The CDR3 reads CASRGGLAGAYNEQFF. CDR3 bases: TGTGCCAGCAGGGGAGGACTAGCGGGAGCCTACAATGAGCAGTTCTTC.

J is TRBJ1-5 and V is TRBV19; maybe TRBD1 (6 bases). Germline loops: CDR1 LNHDA, CDR2 SQIVND (reference sequence). The V end lost 6 bases, the J end lost 6 bases, and 18 bases lay between the germline ends. CDR3 size: 15 residues. CDR3 residues: CASSPLVGGGQPQHF. In nucleotides, the CDR3 is TGTGCCAGTAGCCCCCTGGTCGGGGGCGGTCAGCCCCAGCATTTT.

This clonotype was observed at least ten times. The chain has TRBV5-1 and TRBJ1-5, with D possibly being TRBD1 (6 bases). Germline CDR1 SGHRS, CDR2 YFSETQ. The V end lost 0 bases, the J end lost 8 bases, and 15 bases lay between the germline ends. This CDR3 comprises 15 residues. CDR3 sequence: CASSLAPGQGKPQHF. As DNA, the CDR3 is TGCGCCAGCAGCTTGGCTCCGGGACAAGGAAAGCCCCAGCATTTT.

This clonotype was recorded many times. The rearrangement uses TRBV24-1 and TRBJ2-1; 13 bases are shared with TRBD2. The CDR3 runs to 17 residues. Losses at the gene ends were 2 bases for V and 4 bases for J; bases not matched to a gene: 4. Germline CDR1 is KGHDR and CDR2 is SFDVKD. In DNA form, the CDR3 reads TGTGCCACCAGTGATTCGACTAGCGGGAGGATATACAATGAGCAGTTCTTC. Protein: CATSDSTSGRIYNEQFF.

The chain employs TRBV7-9 and TRBJ1-4, with unresolved D. Between the trimmed V and J ends, which lost 2 bases and 8 bases, there was a span of 12 bases. The CDR3 is made up of 14 amino acids. Germline-derived CDR1 and CDR2 are SEHNR and FQNEAQ (reference sequence). The CDR3 loop is CASSLSVGGEKLFF. CDR3 nucleotides: TGTGCCAGCAGCTTATCGGTTGGCGGGGAAAAACTGTTTTTT.

The rearrangement uses TRBV27 and TRBJ1-1; tentative D call: TRBD1 (5 bases). CDR3 size: 17 residues. The ends were cut back, 3 bases at V and 3 bases at J, with 20 bases in the middle. CDR1 is MNHEY, CDR2 SMNVEV, per germline (reference sequence). CDR3: CASSFILGSGRDTEAFF. The CDR3 coding sequence is TGTGCCAGCAGTTTTATTTTGGGGTCAGGGAGGGACACTGAAGCTTTCTTT.

This clonotype was observed at least ten times. The chain has TRBV3-1 and TRBJ2-3, with D possibly being TRBD2 (6 bases). The V gene's germline CDR1 is LGHDT and CDR2 YNNKEL (reference sequence). This CDR3 has 13 amino acids. V was pared by 4 bases and J by 8 bases, with 13 bases between. The CDR3 region has the DNA TGTGCCAGCAGCCCCGGGCGGGGAGCTACGCAGTATTTT. Translated: CASSPGRGATQYF.

In its sample, this clonotype was seen many times. CDR3 region: CSARDNGDGYTF. The CDR3 DNA follows: TGCAGTGCTAGAGATAACGGAGATGGCTACACCTTC. The chain uses TRBV20-1 and TRBJ1-2; D not resolved. V was clipped by 0 bases and J by 6 bases, with 8 bases between them. CDR1 is DFQATT, CDR2 SNEGSKA, per germline (reference sequence). This CDR3 is built from 12 residues.

This clonotype has at least ten counts. This chain links TRBV12-3 or TRBV12-4 with TRBJ2-2; D is unclear. Trimming cost V 2 bases and J 7 bases, with 8 bases left between them. The CDR3 loop spans 13 amino acids. The CDR3 region is CASSLKGFGELFF. For the CDR3, the DNA is TGTGCCAGCAGTTTAAAGGGTTTCGGGGAGCTGTTTTTT.

This clonotype was found a few times. V and J are TRBV18 and TRBJ2-5; D remains unclear. In germline, CDR1 is KGHSH, CDR2 LQKENI. The CDR3 has 15 amino acids. Trimming removed 3 bases from V and 3 bases from J, with 14 bases in between. This chain's CDR3 is CASSPTRKGKETQYF. In nucleotides, the CDR3 is TGTGCCAGCTCACCGACCCGTAAGGGTAAAGAGACCCAGTACTTC.

At least ten counts were recorded for this clonotype. The gene calls are TRBV5-8 and TRBJ2-2, with D unresolved. V lost 5 bases and J 1 base, leaving 18 bases between the germline ends. The CDR3 is 17 amino acids. Germline assignment: CDR1 SGHTS and CDR2 YDEGEE. Here the CDR3 DNA reads TGTGCCAGCAGTCCCCCCCCGACACCCGGGAACACCGGGGAGCTGTTTTTT. This gives the protein CASSPPPTPGNTGELFF.

This clonotype has at least ten counts. The chain couples TRBV7-2 to TRBJ1-5; D uncertain. Germline assignment: CDR1 SGHTA and CDR2 FQGNSA. The V gene lost 5 bases and the J gene lost 7 bases, with 12 bases spanning the gap. The CDR3 loop spans 13 amino acids. CDR3: CASSLSSIQPQHF. For the CDR3, the DNA is TGTGCCAGCAGCCTCAGTTCAATCCAGCCCCAGCATTTT.

This clonotype was recorded at least ten times. The chain joins TRBV2 to TRBJ1-1, with TRBD1 identical over 7 bases. V gave up 6 bases and J gave up 1 base; unmatched junction bases: 8. Germline CDR1 reads SNHLY; CDR2 reads FYNNEI. The CDR3 is made up of 15 amino acids. DNA for the CDR3: TGTGCCAGCAGGGAAACAGGGGTACCGAACACTGAAGCTTTCTTT. Encoded protein: CASRETGVPNTEAFF.

This clonotype came up many times. The chain recombines TRBV27 with TRBJ2-1; no clear D. CDR1 is MNHEY and CDR2 is SMNVEV in the germline V gene (reference sequence). CDR3 length: 15 residues. V lost 7 bases, J lost 6 bases, and 19 bases lay in between. CDR3 nucleotide sequence: TGTGCCAGCAATTCCGGTAATGGACCCATCAATGAGCAGTTCTTC. Protein product: CASNSGNGPINEQFF.

This clonotype appeared a few times. The CDR3 protein is CATSRESDGYTF. In DNA form, the CDR3 reads TGTGCCACCAGCAGAGAAAGTGATGGCTACACCTTC. The rearrangement joins TRBV15 to TRBJ1-2; the D is unclear. Per germline, CDR1 LNHNV and CDR2 YYDKDF (reference sequence). This CDR3 has 12 amino acids. Trimming left V 0 bases short and J 6 bases short, with 5 bases between.

The table lists this clonotype with many counts. The chain is built from TRBV19 and TRBJ2-2; D unclear. CDR1 and CDR2 from the germline V gene are LNHDA and SQIVND (reference sequence). Trimming removed 7 bases from V and 6 bases from J, with 6 bases in between. The CDR3 has 11 residues. The CDR3, as DNA: TGTGCCAGTATCTCAGCCGGGGAGCTGTTTTTT. Residues: CASISAGELFF.

This clonotype was found many times. The V gene is TRBV19, the J gene TRBJ2-2; 11 bases agree with TRBD1. In germline, CDR1 is LNHDA, CDR2 SQIVND (reference sequence). Trimming at V came to 3 bases and at J to 6 bases, leaving 0 bases not matched to a gene. The CDR3 has 14 amino acids. The CDR3 loop reads CASSMGQGAGELFF. In DNA form, the CDR3 reads TGTGCCAGTAGTATGGGACAGGGGGCCGGGGAGCTGTTTTTT.

This clonotype has ten or more counts. The chain joins TRBV20-1 to TRBJ1-1; tentatively, D is TRBD1 (5 bases). CDR3 length equals 14 residues. Germline CDR1 is DFQATT and CDR2 is SNEGSKA (reference sequence). Trimming cost V 6 bases and J 5 bases, with 19 bases left between them. The CDR3 coding sequence is TGCAGTGCCCTAACACGACAGACGATTACTGAAGCTTTCTTT. Protein product: CSALTRQTITEAFF.

In its sample, this clonotype was seen a few times. The J gene is TRBJ2-3, the V gene TRBV19; possible D gene TRBD1, 5 bases. Germline loops: CDR1 LNHDA, CDR2 SQIVND (reference sequence). This CDR3 contains 14 residues. Deletions cut 5 bases from V and 6 bases from J, with 15 bases between. CDR3 residues: CASSVGQGTDTQYF. For the CDR3, the DNA is TGTGCCAGTAGTGTGGGGCAGGGAACGGATACGCAGTATTTT.

The table lists this clonotype with many counts. V and J are TRBV7-3 and TRBJ2-1; TRBD2 agrees at 13 bases. The ends lost 5 bases at V and 4 bases at J; junction bases unmatched: 5. The CDR3 spans 16 residues. Germline V gives CDR1 SGHTA, CDR2 FQGTGA. CDR3 nucleotides: TGTGCCAGCAGCCCCTCACTAGCGGGAGGGTACAATGAGCAGTTCTTC. This translates into CASSPSLAGGYNEQFF.

In its sample, this clonotype was seen many times. The chain is built from TRBV6-1 and TRBJ1-6; D not certain. Germline CDR1 MNHNS, CDR2 SASEGT. The V end was cut by 4 bases, the J end by 10 bases, with 2 bases between. The CDR3 is made up of 10 amino acids. The CDR3 loop reads CASSVSPLHF. Written as DNA, the CDR3 is TGTGCCAGCAGTGTATCACCCCTCCACTTT.